This T cell receptor beta chain was identified in a study of T cell repertoires in cytomegalovirus infection. Background on the study: Shared public TCR beta signatures pointed to both CMV infection and a matching HLA type.

One entry per CDR3 protein, called by TCRdb with MiXCR from the reads. The sample has under 500,000 distinct CDR3 sequences, 40% to 50% seen once. Study-wide findings and caveats: Of the TCR beta families, the public ones yielded a cumulative frequency that identified carriers of CMV plus the relevant HLA. The ex vivo response was dominated by HLA-C-restricted CMV-specific TCR beta clonotypes.

Concerning this clonotype: Its antigen is undetermined.

Germline loops: CDR1 ENHRY, CDR2 SYGVKD. V was pared by 3 bases and J by 10 bases, with 16 bases between. The CDR3 sequence is 15 residues long. The sample here was cultured PBMCs, taken from culture after CMV antigen stimulation. The receptor was isolated from a human donor in good health (CMV status not recorded). Some clones in this sample may be carry-over from other donors' samples. The rearrangement uses TRBV10-3 and TRBJ1-6; D is ambiguous. CDR3 coding DNA: TGTGCCATCAGTGATGGCACGGATGAACGGTCACCCCTCCACTTT. Translating it yields CAISDGTDERSPLHF.